The TCR beta chain under discussion was sequenced for a study of beta chain features in type 1 diabetes. This clone was observed a few times. Antigen: not known. Germline CDR1 is SGHTA and CDR2 is FQGNSA. The CDR3 spans 15 residues. Trimming pared 2 bases from V and 2 bases from J, leaving 7 bases between. Study findings and constraints: All four CD4+ subsets from Type 1 diabetes patients carried moderately but significantly shorter TCRB CDR3s.

cDNA synthesis used the whole RNA isolate, giving expressed TCRB sequences. Using immunoSEQ multiplex PCR, the repertoire was profiled, and TCRdb retains in-frame clones only, with some absent. The sample lists about 650,000 clones; roughly 12% were seen once. Central memory, naive, regulatory and stem cell-like memory CD4+ cells were sorted by CD45RO/CCR7/CD25/CD127/CD95/CD27. The V and J genes are TRBV7-2 and TRBJ2-6; a possible D gene is TRBD1 (5 bases). The specimen sequenced was naive CD4+ T cells from blood. This sequence was found in a man aged 25-40 years with type 1 diabetes. The CDR3 bases are TGTGCCAGCAGCTTATTAGGGGCTGGGGCCAACGTCCTGACTTTC. Translated: CASSLLGAGANVLTF.